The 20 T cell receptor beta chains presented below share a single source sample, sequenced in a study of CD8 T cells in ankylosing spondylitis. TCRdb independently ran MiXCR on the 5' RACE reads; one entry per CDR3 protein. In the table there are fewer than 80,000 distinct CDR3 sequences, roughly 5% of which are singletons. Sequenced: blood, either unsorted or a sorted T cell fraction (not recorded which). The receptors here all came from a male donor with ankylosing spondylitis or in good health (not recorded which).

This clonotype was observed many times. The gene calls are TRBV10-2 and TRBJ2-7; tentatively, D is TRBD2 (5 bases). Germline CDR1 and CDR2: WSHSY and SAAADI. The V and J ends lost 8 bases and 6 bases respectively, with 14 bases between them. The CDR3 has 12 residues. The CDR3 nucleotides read TGCGCCAGCCGGACGGGGATGGGCGAGCAGTACTTC. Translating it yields CASRTGMGEQYF.

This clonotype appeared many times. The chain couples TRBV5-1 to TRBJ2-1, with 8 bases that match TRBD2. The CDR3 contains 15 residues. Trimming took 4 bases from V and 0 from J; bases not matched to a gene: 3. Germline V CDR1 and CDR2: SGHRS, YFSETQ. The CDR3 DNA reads TGCGCCAGCAGCCGCGGGGGGACCTCCTACAATGAGCAGTTCTTC. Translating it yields CASSRGGTSYNEQFF. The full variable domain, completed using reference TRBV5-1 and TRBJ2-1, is KAGVTQTPRYLIKTRGQQVTLSCSPISGHRSVSWYQQTPGQGLQFLFEYFSETQRNKGNFPGRFSGRQFSNSRSEMNVSTLELGDSALYLCASSRGGTSYNEQFFGPGTRLTVL.

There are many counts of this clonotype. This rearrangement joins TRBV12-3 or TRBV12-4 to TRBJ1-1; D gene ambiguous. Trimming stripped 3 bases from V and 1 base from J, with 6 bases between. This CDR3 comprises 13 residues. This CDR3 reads CASSFQENTEAFF. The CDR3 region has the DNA TGTGCCAGCAGTTTTCAGGAGAACACTGAAGCTTTCTTT.

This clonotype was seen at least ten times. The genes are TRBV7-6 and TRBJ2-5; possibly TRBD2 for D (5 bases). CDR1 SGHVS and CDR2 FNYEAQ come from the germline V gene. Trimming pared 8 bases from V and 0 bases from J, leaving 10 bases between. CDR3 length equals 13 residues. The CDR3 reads CASAEGNQETQYF. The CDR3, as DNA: TGTGCCAGCGCCGAGGGAAACCAAGAGACCCAGTACTTC.

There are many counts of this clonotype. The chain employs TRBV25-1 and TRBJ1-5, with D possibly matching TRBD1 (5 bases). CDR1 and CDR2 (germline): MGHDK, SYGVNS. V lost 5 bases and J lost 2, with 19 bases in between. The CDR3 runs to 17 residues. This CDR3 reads CASSPPTAGAGNQPQHF. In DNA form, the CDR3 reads TGTGCCAGCAGTCCTCCCACCGCTGGGGCCGGCAATCAGCCCCAGCATTTT.

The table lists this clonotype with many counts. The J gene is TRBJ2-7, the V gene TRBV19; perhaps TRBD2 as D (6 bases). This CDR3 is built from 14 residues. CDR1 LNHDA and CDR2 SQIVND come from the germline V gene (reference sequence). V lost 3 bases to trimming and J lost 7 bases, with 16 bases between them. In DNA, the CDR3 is TGTGCCAGTAGTATGGGACTGAGGACGAAGGAGCAGTACTTC. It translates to CASSMGLRTKEQYF.

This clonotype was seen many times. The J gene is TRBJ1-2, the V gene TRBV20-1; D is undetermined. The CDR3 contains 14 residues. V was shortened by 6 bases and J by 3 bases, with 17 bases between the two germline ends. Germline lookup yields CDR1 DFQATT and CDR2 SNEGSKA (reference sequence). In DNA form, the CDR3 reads TGCAGTGCCGGTAGCCCCCGGGATTACTATGGCTACACCTTC. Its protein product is CSAGSPRDYYGYTF.

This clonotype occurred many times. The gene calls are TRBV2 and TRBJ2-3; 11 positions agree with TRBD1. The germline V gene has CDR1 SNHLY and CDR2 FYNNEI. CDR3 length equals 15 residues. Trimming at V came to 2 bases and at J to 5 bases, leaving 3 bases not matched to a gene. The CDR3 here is CASSELGQGVDTQYF. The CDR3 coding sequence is TGTGCCAGCAGTGAACTGGGACAGGGGGTAGATACGCAGTATTTT. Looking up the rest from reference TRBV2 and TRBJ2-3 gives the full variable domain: EPEVTQTPSHQVTQMGQEVILRCVPISNHLYFYWYRQILGQKVEFLVSFYNNEISEKSEIFDDQFSVERPDGSNFTLKIRSTKLEDSAMYFCASSELGQGVDTQYFGPGTRLTVL.

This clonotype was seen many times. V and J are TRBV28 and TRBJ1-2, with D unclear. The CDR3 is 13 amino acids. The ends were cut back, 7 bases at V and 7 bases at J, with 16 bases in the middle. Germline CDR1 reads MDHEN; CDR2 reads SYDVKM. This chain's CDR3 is CASTSDGPAGYTF. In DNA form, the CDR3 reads TGTGCCAGCACCTCCGACGGGCCGGCTGGCTACACCTTC.

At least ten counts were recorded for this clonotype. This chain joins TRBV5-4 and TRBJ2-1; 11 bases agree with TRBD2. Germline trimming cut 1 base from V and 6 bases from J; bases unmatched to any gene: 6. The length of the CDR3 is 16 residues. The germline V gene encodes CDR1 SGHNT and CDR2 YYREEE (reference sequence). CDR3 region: CASSLSTGLAANEQFF. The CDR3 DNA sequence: TGTGCCAGCAGCTTGAGTACGGGACTAGCGGCCAATGAGCAGTTCTTC. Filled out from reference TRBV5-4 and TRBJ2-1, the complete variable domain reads ETGVTQSPTHLIKTRGQQVTLRCSSQSGHNTVSWYQQALGQGPQFIFQYYREEENGRGNFPPRFSGLQFPNYSSELNVNALELDDSALYLCASSLSTGLAANEQFFGPGTRLTVL.

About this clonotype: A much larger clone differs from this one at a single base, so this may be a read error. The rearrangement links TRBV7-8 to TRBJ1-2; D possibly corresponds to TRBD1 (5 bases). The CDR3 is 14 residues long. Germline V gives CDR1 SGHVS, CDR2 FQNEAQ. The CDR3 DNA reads TGTGTCAGCAGCGGTTGGGACGGCGACTATGGCTACACCTTC. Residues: CVSSGWDGDYGYTF.

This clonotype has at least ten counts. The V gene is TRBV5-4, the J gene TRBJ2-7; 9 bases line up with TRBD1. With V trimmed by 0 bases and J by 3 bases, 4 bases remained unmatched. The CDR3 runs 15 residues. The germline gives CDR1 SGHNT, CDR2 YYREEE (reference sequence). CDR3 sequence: CASSLGTGAFYEQYF. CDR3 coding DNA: TGTGCCAGCAGCTTGGGGACAGGGGCCTTCTACGAGCAGTACTTC.

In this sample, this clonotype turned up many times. The CDR3 reads CAISRDRGGTDTQYF. CDR3 coding DNA: TGTGCCATCAGTCGGGACAGGGGTGGCACAGATACGCAGTATTTT. The chain uses TRBV10-3 and TRBJ2-3; TRBD1 agrees at 10 bases. Trimming at V came to 5 bases and at J to 1 base, leaving 3 bases not matched to a gene. From germline, CDR1 is ENHRY and CDR2 SYGVKD. The CDR3 runs to 15 residues.

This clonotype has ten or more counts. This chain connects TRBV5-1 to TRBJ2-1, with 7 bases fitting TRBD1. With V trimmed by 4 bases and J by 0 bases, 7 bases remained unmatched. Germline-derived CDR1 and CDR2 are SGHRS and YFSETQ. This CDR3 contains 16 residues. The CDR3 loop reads CASSTTGQTSYNEQFF. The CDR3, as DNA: TGCGCCAGCAGCACCACGGGACAGACCTCCTACAATGAGCAGTTCTTC.

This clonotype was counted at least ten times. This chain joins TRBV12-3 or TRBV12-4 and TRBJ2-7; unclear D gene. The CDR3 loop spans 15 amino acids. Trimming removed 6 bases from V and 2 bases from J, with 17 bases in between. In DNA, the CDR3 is TGTGCCAGCAGCCCCAAGGAAAGGGTACCCTACGAGCAGTACTTC. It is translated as CASSPKERVPYEQYF.

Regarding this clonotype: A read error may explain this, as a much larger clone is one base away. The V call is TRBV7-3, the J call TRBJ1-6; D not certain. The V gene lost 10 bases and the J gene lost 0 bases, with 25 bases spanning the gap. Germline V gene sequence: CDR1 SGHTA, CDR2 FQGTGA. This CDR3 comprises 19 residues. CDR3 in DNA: TGTGCCAACTGTTTCAGGAGAGGGCAGGCTCTCTCCTATAATTCACCCCTCCACTTT. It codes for CANCFRRGQALSYNSPLHF.

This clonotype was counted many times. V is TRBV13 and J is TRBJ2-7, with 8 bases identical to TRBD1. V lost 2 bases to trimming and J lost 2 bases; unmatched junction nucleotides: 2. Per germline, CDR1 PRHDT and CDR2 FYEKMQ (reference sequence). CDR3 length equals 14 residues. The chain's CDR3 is CASSLRDRPYEQYF. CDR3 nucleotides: TGTGCCAGCAGCTTAAGGGACAGGCCCTACGAGCAGTACTTC. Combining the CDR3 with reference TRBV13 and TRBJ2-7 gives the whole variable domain AAGVIQSPRHLIKEKRETATLKCYPIPRHDTVYWYQQGPGQDPQFLISFYEKMQSDKGSIPDRFSAQQFSDYHSELNMSSLELGDSALYFCASSLRDRPYEQYFGPGTRLTVT.

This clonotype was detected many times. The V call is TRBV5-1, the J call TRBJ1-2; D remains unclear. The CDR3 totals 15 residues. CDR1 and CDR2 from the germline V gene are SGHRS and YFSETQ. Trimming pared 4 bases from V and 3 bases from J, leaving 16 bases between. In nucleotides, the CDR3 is TGCGCCAGCAGCCAACAACCCCCTACCGACTATGGCTACACCTTC. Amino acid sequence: CASSQQPPTDYGYTF.

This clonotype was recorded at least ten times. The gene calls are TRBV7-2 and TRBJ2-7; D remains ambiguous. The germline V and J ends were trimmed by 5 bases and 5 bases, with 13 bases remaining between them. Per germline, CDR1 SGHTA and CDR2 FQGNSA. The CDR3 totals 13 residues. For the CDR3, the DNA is TGTGCCAGCAGCCAATCCGACATACACGAGCAGTACTTC. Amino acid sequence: CASSQSDIHEQYF.

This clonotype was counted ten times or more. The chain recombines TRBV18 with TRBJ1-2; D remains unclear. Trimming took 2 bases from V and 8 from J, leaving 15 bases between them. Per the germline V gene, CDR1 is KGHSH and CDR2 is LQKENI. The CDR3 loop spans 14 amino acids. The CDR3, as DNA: TGTGCCAGCTCACCATCGACTGAACCGGAAGGCTACACCTTC. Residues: CASSPSTEPEGYTF.